Below are 6 T cell receptor beta chains sequenced from a single sample in a study of PD-L1 blockade in urothelial cancer. Assay: immunoSEQ multiplex PCR; the TCRdb copy retains only in-frame clones and omits some. The sample has about 29,000 clones, roughly 86% seen once. The sample here was PBMCs, taken around atezolizumab (anti-PD-L1) treatment. These receptors were collected from a man between 50 and 59 years old with urothelial cancer.

The chain has TRBV19 and TRBJ2-7, with TRBD1 matching 10 bases. After removal of 11 bases from V and 3 bases from J, the junction contained 7 bases not matched to a gene. CDR3 length: 13 residues. Germline CDR1 reads LNHDA; CDR2 reads SQIVND (reference sequence). The chain's CDR3 is CACRQGASYEQYF. The CDR3 coding sequence is TGTGCCTGCAGACAGGGGGCGAGCTACGAGCAGTACTTC.

V is TRBV9 and J is TRBJ2-5, with TRBD2 matching over 9 bases. CDR1 and CDR2 from the germline V gene are SGDLS and YYNGEE. The CDR3 length is 14 residues. Unmatched junction bases numbered 5, after V lost 3 bases and J lost 5 bases. CDR3 bases: TGTGCCAGCAGCGGCGGGACTAGCTTCGAGACCCAGTACTTC. The encoded protein is CASSGGTSFETQYF.

J is TRBJ2-7 and V is TRBV19; 8 positions agree with TRBD2. The CDR3 length is 14 residues. Trimming removed 4 bases from V and 3 bases from J; junction bases left unmatched: 5. Germline V CDR1 and CDR2: LNHDA, SQIVND (reference sequence). As DNA, the CDR3 is TGTGCCAGTAGTAGGGCGGGGGGACTCTACGAGCAGTACTTC. Translated, it gives CASSRAGGLYEQYF.

V and J are TRBV30 and TRBJ1-1, with unresolved D. The CDR3 sequence is 17 residues long. CDR1 GTSNPN and CDR2 SVGIG come from the germline V gene (reference sequence). Trimming removed 0 bases at V and 0 bases at J, with 17 bases between. CDR3 bases: TGTGCCTGGAGTGTACGACGGGGAGCGACCATGAACACTGAAGCTTTCTTT. Its protein product is CAWSVRRGATMNTEAFF.

This sequence joins TRBV11-2 and TRBJ1-1; TRBD1 matches 7 bases. V trimming: 2 bases; J trimming: 5 bases; junction bases outside the gene matches: 8. Germline CDR1 reads SGHAT; CDR2 reads FQNNGV. The CDR3 consists of 15 residues. The CDR3 region is CASSLSRGLKTEAFF. In DNA form, the CDR3 reads TGTGCCAGCAGCTTAAGTAGGGGGCTCAAAACTGAAGCTTTCTTT.

V gene TRBV15 combines with J gene TRBJ1-5; no clear D. The CDR3 contains 15 residues. Germline V gene lookup returns CDR1 LNHNV and CDR2 YYDKDF (reference sequence). V was cut by 0 bases and J by 2 bases, with 8 bases left in between. The CDR3 protein is CATSRDLAGNQPQHF. The CDR3 DNA follows: TGTGCCACCAGCAGAGATTTGGCAGGCAATCAGCCCCAGCATTTT.